This T cell receptor (beta chain) was sequenced in a study of shared clonotypes between healthy human individuals. Some clones are missing from TCRdb's copy, which holds only in-frame ones; the method was immunoSEQ multiplex PCR. Of 180,000 or so clones listed, roughly 93% are singletons. Study outcomes and limitations: Larger richness was generally estimated for naive than memory subsets.

To note about this clone: The antigen remains unidentified.

CD4+ cells were split into CD45RA+ naive and CD45RA-negative memory subsets. The specimen sequenced was naive CD4+ T cells sorted from blood. Regarding subset: CD45RA+ positively selected. The TCR was taken from a woman aged 25 to 39 in good health.

CDR3 nucleotide sequence: TGTGCCAGCAGTACAGGGGATCTTAATCAGCCCCAGCATTTT. It codes for CASSTGDLNQPQHF. The gene calls are TRBV6-4 and TRBJ1-5, with 7 bases aligning to TRBD1. Unmatched junction bases numbered 5, after V lost 5 bases and J lost 4 bases. The CDR3 consists of 14 residues. The V gene's germline CDR1 is MRHNA and CDR2 SNTAGT.